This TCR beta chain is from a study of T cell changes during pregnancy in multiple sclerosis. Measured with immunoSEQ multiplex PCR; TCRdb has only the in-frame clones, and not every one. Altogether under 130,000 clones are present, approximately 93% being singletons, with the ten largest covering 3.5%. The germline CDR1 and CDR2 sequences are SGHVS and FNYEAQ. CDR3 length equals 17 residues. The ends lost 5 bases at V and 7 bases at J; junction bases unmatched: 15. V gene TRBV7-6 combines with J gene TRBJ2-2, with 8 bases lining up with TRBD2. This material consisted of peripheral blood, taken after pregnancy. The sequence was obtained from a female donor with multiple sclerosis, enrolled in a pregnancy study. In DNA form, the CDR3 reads TGTGCCAGCAGCACCTCATTGACGACGGGGGGGTTCGGGGAGCTGTTTTTT. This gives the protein CASSTSLTTGGFGELFF.